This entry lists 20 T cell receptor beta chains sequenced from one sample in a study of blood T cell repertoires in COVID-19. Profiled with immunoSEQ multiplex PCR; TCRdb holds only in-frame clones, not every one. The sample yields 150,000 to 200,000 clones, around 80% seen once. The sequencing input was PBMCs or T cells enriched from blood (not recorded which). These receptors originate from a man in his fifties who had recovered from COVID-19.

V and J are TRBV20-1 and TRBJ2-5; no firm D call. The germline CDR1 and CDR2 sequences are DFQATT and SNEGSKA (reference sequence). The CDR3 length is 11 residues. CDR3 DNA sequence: TGCAGCGCCCCCGAGTCAGAGACCCAGTACTTC. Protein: CSAPESETQYF.

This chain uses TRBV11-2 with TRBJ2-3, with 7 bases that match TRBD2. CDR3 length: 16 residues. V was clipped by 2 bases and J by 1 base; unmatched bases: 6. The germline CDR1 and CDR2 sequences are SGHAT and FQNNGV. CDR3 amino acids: CASSLSAGSRTDTQYF. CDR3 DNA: TGTGCCAGCAGCTTATCAGCGGGATCCCGCACAGATACGCAGTATTTT.

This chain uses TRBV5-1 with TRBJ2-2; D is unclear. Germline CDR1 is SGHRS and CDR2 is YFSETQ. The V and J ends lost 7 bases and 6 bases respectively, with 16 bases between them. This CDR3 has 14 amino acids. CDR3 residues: CASRPVVWSGELFF. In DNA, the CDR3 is TGCGCCAGCCGCCCGGTAGTCTGGTCCGGGGAGCTGTTTTTT.

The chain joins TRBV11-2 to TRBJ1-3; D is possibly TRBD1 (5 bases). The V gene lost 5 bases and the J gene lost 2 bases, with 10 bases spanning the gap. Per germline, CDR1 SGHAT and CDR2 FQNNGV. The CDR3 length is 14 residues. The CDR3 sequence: CASSRGGAGNTIYF. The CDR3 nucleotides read TGTGCCAGCAGCCGGGGGGGGGCTGGAAACACCATATATTTT.

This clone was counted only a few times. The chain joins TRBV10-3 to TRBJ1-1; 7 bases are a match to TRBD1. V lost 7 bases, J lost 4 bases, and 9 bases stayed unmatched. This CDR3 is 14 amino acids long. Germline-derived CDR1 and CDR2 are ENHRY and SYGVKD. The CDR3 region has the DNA TGTGCCATCAAGGGCCAGGGGGATGTCACTGAAGCTTTCTTT. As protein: CAIKGQGDVTEAFF.

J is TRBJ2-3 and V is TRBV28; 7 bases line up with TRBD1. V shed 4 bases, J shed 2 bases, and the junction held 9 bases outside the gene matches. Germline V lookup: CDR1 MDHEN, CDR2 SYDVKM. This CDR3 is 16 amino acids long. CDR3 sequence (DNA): TGTGCCAGCAGTTGGATAGGGACAGATGACACAGATACGCAGTATTTT. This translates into CASSWIGTDDTDTQYF.

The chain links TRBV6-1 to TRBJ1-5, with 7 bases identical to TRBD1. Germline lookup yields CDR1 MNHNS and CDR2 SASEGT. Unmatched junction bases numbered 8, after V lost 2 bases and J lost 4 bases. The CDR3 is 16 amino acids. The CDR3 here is CASSEPRTGPNQPQHF. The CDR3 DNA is TGTGCCAGCAGTGAACCGAGGACAGGTCCTAATCAGCCCCAGCATTTT.

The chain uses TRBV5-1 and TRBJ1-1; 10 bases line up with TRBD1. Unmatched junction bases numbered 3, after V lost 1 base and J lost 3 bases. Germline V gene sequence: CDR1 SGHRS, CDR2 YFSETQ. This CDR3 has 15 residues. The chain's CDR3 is CASSLIGTGDTEAFF. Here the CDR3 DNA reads TGCGCCAGCAGCTTGATCGGGACAGGGGACACTGAAGCTTTCTTT.

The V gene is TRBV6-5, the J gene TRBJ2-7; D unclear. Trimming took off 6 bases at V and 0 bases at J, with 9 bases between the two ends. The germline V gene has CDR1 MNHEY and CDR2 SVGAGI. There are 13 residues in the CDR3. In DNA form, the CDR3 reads TGTGCCAGCAGGAACACACCCTCCTACGAGCAGTACTTC. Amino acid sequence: CASRNTPSYEQYF.

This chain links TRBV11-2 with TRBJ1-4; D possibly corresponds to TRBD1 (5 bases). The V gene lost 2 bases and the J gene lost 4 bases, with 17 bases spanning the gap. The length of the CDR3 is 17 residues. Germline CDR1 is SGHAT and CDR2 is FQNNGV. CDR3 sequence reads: CASSLSVGGEHNEKLFF. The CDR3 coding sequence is TGTGCCAGCAGCTTAAGTGTGGGGGGGGAACATAATGAAAAACTGTTTTTT.

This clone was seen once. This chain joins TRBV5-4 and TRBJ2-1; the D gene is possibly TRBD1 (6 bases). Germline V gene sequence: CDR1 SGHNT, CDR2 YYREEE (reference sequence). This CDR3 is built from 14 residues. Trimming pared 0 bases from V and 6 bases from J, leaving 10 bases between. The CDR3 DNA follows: TGTGCCAGCAGCTTGGACCGCAGGGGCAATGAGCAGTTCTTC. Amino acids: CASSLDRRGNEQFF.

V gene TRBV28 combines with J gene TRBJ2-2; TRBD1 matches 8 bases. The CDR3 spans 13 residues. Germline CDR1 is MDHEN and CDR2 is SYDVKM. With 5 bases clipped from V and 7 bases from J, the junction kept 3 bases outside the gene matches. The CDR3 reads CASSPGGFGELFF. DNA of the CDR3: TGTGCCAGCAGTCCAGGGGGCTTCGGGGAGCTGTTTTTT.

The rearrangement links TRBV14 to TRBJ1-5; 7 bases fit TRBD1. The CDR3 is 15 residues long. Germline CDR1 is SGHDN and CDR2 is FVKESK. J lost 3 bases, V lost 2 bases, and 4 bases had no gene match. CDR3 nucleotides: TGTGCCAGCAGCCAACCCGGGACAGTCAATCAGCCCCAGCATTTT. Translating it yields CASSQPGTVNQPQHF.

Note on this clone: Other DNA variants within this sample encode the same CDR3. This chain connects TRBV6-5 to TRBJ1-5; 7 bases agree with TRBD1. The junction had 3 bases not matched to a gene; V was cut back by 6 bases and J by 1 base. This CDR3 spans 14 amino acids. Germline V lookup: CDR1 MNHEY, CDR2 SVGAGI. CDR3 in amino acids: CASSRQGSNQPQHF. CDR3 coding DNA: TGTGCCAGCAGCCGACAGGGAAGCAATCAGCCCCAGCATTTT.

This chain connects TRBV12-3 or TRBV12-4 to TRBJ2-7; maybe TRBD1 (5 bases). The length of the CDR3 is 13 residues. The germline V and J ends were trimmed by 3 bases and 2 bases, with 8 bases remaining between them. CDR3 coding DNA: TGTGCCAGCAGTTTGGTGGGGCCCTACGAGCAGTACTTC. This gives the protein CASSLVGPYEQYF.

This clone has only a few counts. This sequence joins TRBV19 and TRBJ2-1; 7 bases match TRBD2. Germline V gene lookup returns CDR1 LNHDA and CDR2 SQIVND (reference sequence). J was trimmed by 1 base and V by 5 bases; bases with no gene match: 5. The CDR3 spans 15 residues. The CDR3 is CASSDTSVSYNEQFF. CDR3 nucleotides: TGTGCCAGTAGTGATACTAGCGTGTCCTACAATGAGCAGTTCTTC.

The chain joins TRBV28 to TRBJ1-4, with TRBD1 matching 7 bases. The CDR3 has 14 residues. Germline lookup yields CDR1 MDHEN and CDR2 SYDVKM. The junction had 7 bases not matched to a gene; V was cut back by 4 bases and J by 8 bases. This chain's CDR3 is CASSYWTGGEKLFF. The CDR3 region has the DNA TGTGCCAGCAGTTACTGGACAGGTGGGGAAAAACTGTTTTTT.

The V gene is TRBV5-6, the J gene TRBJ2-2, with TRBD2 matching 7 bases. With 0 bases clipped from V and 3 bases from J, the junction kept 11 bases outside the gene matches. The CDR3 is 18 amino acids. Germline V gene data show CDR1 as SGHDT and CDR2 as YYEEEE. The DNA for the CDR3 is TGTGCCAGCAGCTTGGACCGGATTAGCGGGTCTTACACCGGGGAGCTGTTTTTT. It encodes CASSLDRISGSYTGELFF. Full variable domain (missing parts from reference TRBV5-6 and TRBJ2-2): DAGVTQSPTHLIKTRGQQVTLRCSPKSGHDTVSWYQQALGQGPQFIFQYYEEEERQRGNFPDRFSGHQFPNYSSELNVNALLLGDSALYLCASSLDRISGSYTGELFFGEGSRLTVL.

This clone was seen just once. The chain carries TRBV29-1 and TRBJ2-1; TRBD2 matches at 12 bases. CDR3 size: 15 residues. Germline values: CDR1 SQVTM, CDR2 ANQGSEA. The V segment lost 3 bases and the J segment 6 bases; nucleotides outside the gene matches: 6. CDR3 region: CSVDHGTSGRNEQFF. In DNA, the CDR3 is TGCAGCGTTGATCATGGGACTAGCGGGCGCAATGAGCAGTTCTTC.

CDR3 in DNA: TGTGCCAGCAGCCCCTCCCGAACTCTTATGAGCTCCTATAATTCACCCCTCCACTTT. Amino acids: CASSPSRTLMSSYNSPLHF. The gene calls are TRBV7-6 and TRBJ1-6; D not resolved. This CDR3 is built from 19 residues. The V gene's germline CDR1 is SGHVS and CDR2 FNYEAQ. V gave up 5 bases and J gave up 0 bases, with 20 bases separating them.